The next 21 T cell receptor beta chains were all read from a single sample in a study of blood T cell repertoires in COVID-19. Assay: immunoSEQ multiplex PCR; the TCRdb copy retains only in-frame clones and omits some. The data show approximately 150,000 clones, 70% to 90% seen once. What was sequenced was peripheral blood. The receptors were gathered from a man in his forties or fifties who had recovered from COVID-19.

This CDR3 is CASSILTGNYGYTF. The CDR3 nucleotides are TGTGCCAGTAGTATCCTTACAGGGAACTATGGCTACACCTTC. The genes are TRBV19 and TRBJ1-2; D is possibly TRBD1 (6 bases). CDR3 length equals 14 residues. Germline CDR1 LNHDA, CDR2 SQIVND (reference sequence). Between the trimmed V and J ends, which lost 3 bases and 2 bases, there was a span of 10 bases.

The V and J genes are TRBV28 and TRBJ2-7, with 8 bases lining up with TRBD1. In germline, CDR1 is MDHEN, CDR2 SYDVKM. V was pared by 5 bases and J by 2 bases, with 8 bases of the junction left unmatched. The CDR3 covers 15 residues. The CDR3, as DNA: TGTGCCAGCAGTACTCGGACAGGGAGGACCTACGAGCAGTACTTC. Translating it yields CASSTRTGRTYEQYF.

The V call is TRBV11-2, the J call TRBJ1-1; possible D gene TRBD1, 6 bases. Trimming shortened V by 4 bases and J by 1 base, and 7 bases separated the two germline ends. Germline V gene data show CDR1 as SGHAT and CDR2 as FQNNGV. CDR3 length: 13 amino acids. The CDR3 coding sequence is TGTGCCAGCAGCTGGGACAAGAACACTGAAGCTTTCTTT. It yields the protein CASSWDKNTEAFF.

V usage is TRBV7-2 and J usage is TRBJ2-3, with 8 bases fitting TRBD2. CDR1 is SGHTA and CDR2 is FQGNSA in the germline V gene. CDR3 length equals 14 residues. The V gene end was trimmed by 5 bases and the J gene end by 7 bases; junction bases not matched to a gene: 8. CDR3 in DNA: TGTGCCAGCAGCCGGGGGGGTAGCGGGTATACGCAGTATTTT. As protein: CASSRGGSGYTQYF.

This chain links TRBV1 with TRBJ2-7; TRBD2 is the table's D call, not checked against the DNA. TRBV1 is shown as a pseudogene. The CDR3 has 17 amino acids. Here the CDR3 reads CTSSQERTSPSSYEQYF. The CDR3 DNA is TGCACCAGCAGCCAAGAAAGGACTAGTCCTTCCTCCTACGAGCAGTACTTC.

The chain couples TRBV19 to TRBJ2-7; the match to TRBD1 covers 8 bases. Germline CDR1 LNHDA, CDR2 SQIVND (reference sequence). The length of the CDR3 is 15 residues. The V and J ends lost 5 bases and 5 bases, in that order; junction bases with no gene match: 11. The CDR3 reads CASSPRGRGSDEQYF. The CDR3 DNA reads TGTGCCAGTAGTCCCAGGGGGCGCGGGTCTGACGAGCAGTACTTC.

The chain combines TRBV28 with TRBJ2-1, with a weak D call TRBD1 (6 bases). Germline assignment: CDR1 MDHEN and CDR2 SYDVKM. The CDR3 contains 13 residues. V lost 10 bases and J 4 bases, leaving 14 bases between the germline ends. CDR3 sequence reads: CATERTEYNEQFF. The CDR3 bases are TGTGCCACCGAACGGACAGAGTACAATGAGCAGTTCTTC.

This sequence joins TRBV9 and TRBJ2-6; 8 bases are a match to TRBD1. V shed 4 bases and J 1 base; nucleotides not matched to a gene: 7. CDR1 is SGDLS, CDR2 YYNGEE, per germline. This CDR3 region has 17 residues. The CDR3 DNA is TGTGCCAGCAGCCGGACAGGGTTGCATTCTGGGGCCAACGTCCTGACTTTC. It translates to CASSRTGLHSGANVLTF.

The CDR3 region is CAWSVLRGTSTDTQYF. DNA of the CDR3: TGTGCCTGGAGTGTTCTCCGGGGAACTAGCACAGATACGCAGTATTTT. J is TRBJ2-3 and V is TRBV30; weak D call: TRBD2 (5 bases). The CDR3 runs 16 residues. The germline V gene encodes CDR1 GTSNPN and CDR2 SVGIG (reference sequence). Trimming left V 0 bases short and J 0 bases short, with 13 bases between.

The gene calls are TRBV5-1 and TRBJ2-2; D unclear. The germline CDR1 and CDR2 sequences are SGHRS and YFSETQ. This CDR3 is 12 amino acids long. V shed 4 bases and J shed 7 bases, with 8 bases lying between them. CDR3 nucleotide sequence: TGCGCCAGCAGCCAACCAGACGGGGAGCTGTTTTTT. Translation: CASSQPDGELFF. Complete variable domain (other parts from reference TRBV5-1 and TRBJ2-2): KAGVTQTPRYLIKTRGQQVTLSCSPISGHRSVSWYQQTPGQGLQFLFEYFSETQRNKGNFPGRFSGRQFSNSRSEMNVSTLELGDSALYLCASSQPDGELFFGEGSRLTVL.

The chain uses TRBV21-1 and TRBJ2-1; the D call of TRBD1 is as the table states it, not checked on the DNA. TRBV21-1 is a documented pseudogene. The CDR3 covers 17 residues. The CDR3 protein is CASSVPSRDRGDNEQFF. The CDR3, as DNA: TGTGCCAGCAGCGTCCCGTCCCGGGACAGAGGAGACAATGAGCAGTTCTTC.

The chain joins TRBV7-2 to TRBJ1-4; D might be TRBD1 (6 bases). V was trimmed by 1 base and J by 2 bases, leaving 8 bases between them. The CDR3 is 15 residues long. Germline V gene sequence: CDR1 SGHTA, CDR2 FQGNSA. The CDR3 here is CASSLGGHTNEKLFF. In DNA, the CDR3 is TGTGCCAGCAGCTTAGGGGGACATACTAATGAAAAACTGTTTTTT.

This clone was observed a single time. J is TRBJ2-1 and V is TRBV11-2, with TRBD2 as a possible D gene (6 bases). This CDR3 has 13 residues. Trimming took off 1 base at V and 7 bases at J, with 8 bases between the two ends. Germline CDR1 is SGHAT and CDR2 is FQNNGV. The CDR3 DNA reads as TGTGCCAGCAGCTTAGCAGGGAGGAATGAGCAGTTCTTC. This gives the protein CASSLAGRNEQFF.

The chain uses TRBV19 and TRBJ1-1, with TRBD1 matching 11 bases. V was pared by 1 base and J by 4 bases, with 5 bases of the junction left unmatched. The CDR3 contains 16 residues. Per germline, CDR1 LNHDA and CDR2 SQIVND (reference sequence). CDR3 in DNA: TGTGCCAGTAGTATAGCTACCGGGACAGGGGGCACTGAAGCTTTCTTT. Translating gives CASSIATGTGGTEAFF.

V and J are TRBV19 and TRBJ2-6, with D maybe TRBD1 (6 bases). The V end lost 1 base, the J end lost 2 bases, and 9 bases lay between the germline ends. The CDR3 is 16 amino acids. The germline V gene encodes CDR1 LNHDA and CDR2 SQIVND (reference sequence). The CDR3 loop is CASSIGSGAGANVLTF. Here the CDR3 DNA reads TGTGCCAGTAGTATAGGCTCAGGGGCTGGGGCCAACGTCCTGACTTTC.

CDR3 sequence reads: CASWEQGLNNEQFF. The CDR3 region has the DNA TGTGCCAGCTGGGAACAGGGGTTAAACAATGAGCAGTTCTTC. The chain recombines TRBV6-5 with TRBJ2-1; 7 bases are shared with TRBD1. The CDR3 runs 14 residues. Germline V gives CDR1 MNHEY, CDR2 SVGAGI. After removal of 8 bases from V and 5 bases from J, the junction contained 9 bases not matched to a gene.

The chain links TRBV10-2 to TRBJ1-2; D remains unclear. This CDR3 has 13 residues. V lost 0 bases and J lost 6, with 8 bases in between. CDR1 is WSHSY, CDR2 SAAADI, per germline. CDR3 DNA: TGCGCCAGCAGTGAGTCTGGGCCCCATGGCTACACCTTC. Amino acid sequence: CASSESGPHGYTF.

The rearrangement joins TRBV10-3 to TRBJ2-1; 8 bases line up with TRBD1. Germline V gene sequence: CDR1 ENHRY, CDR2 SYGVKD. The CDR3 runs to 15 residues. J was trimmed by 5 bases and V by 8 bases; bases with no gene match: 11. The CDR3 loop is CAIGPRGQVNNEQFF. The CDR3 nucleotides are TGTGCCATCGGCCCGAGGGGACAGGTTAACAATGAGCAGTTCTTC.

The V gene is TRBV21-1, the J gene TRBJ2-7; the tabulated D call, TRBD2, remains unverified against the DNA. TRBV21-1 is annotated as a pseudogene. This CDR3 contains 14 residues. CDR3 in amino acids: CASSSWRGPYEQYF. The CDR3 region has the DNA TGTGCCAGCAGCTCGTGGCGGGGTCCCTACGAGCAGTACTTC.

This clone was seen only once. The rearrangement uses TRBV5-1 and TRBJ1-5; 7 bases align to TRBD1. Unmatched junction bases numbered 4, after V lost 1 base and J lost 3 bases. The CDR3 is 15 residues long. From germline, CDR1 is SGHRS and CDR2 YFSETQ. The CDR3 sequence: CASSLTGADNQPQHF. In DNA, the CDR3 is TGCGCCAGCAGCTTGACAGGGGCGGACAATCAGCCCCAGCATTTT. Together with reference TRBV5-1 and TRBJ1-5, the CDR3 gives the full variable domain: KAGVTQTPRYLIKTRGQQVTLSCSPISGHRSVSWYQQTPGQGLQFLFEYFSETQRNKGNFPGRFSGRQFSNSRSEMNVSTLELGDSALYLCASSLTGADNQPQHFGDGTRLSIL.

This chain links TRBV7-2 with TRBJ1-4; 7 positions agree with TRBD1. Germline CDR1 is SGHTA and CDR2 is FQGNSA. This CDR3 is 15 amino acids long. After removal of 2 bases from V and 3 bases from J, the junction contained 3 bases not matched to a gene. For the CDR3, the DNA is TGTGCCAGCAGCTTATCCGGACAGGCTAATGAAAAACTGTTTTTT. Protein: CASSLSGQANEKLFF.